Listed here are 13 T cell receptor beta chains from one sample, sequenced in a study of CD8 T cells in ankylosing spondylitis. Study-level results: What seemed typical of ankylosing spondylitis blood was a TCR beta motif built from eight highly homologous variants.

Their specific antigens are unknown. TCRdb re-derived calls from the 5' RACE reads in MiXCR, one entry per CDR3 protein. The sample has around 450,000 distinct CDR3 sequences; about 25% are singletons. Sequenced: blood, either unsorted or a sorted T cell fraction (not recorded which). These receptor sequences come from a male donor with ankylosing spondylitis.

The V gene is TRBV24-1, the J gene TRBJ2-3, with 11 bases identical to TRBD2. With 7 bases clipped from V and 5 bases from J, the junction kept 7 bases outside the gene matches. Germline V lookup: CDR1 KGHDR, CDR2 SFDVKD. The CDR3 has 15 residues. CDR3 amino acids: CATRTSGTSQDTQYF. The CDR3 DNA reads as TGTGCCACCAGGACTAGCGGGACCTCACAAGATACGCAGTATTTT.

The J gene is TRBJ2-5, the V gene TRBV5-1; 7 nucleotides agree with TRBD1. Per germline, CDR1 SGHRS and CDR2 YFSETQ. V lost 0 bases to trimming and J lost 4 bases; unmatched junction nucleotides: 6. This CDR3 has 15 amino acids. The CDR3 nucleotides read TGCGCCAGCAGCTTGGGGTACAGGGGTCGAGAGACCCAGTACTTC. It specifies CASSLGYRGRETQYF. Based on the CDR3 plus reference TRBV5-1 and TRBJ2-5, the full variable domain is KAGVTQTPRYLIKTRGQQVTLSCSPISGHRSVSWYQQTPGQGLQFLFEYFSETQRNKGNFPGRFSGRQFSNSRSEMNVSTLELGDSALYLCASSLGYRGRETQYFGPGTRLLVL.

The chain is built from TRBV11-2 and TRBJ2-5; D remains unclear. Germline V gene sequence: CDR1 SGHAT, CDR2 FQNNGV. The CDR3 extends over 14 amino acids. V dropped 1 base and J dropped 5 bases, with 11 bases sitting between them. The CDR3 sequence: CASSLGAPPETQYF. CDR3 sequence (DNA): TGTGCCAGCAGCTTAGGGGCCCCCCCCGAGACCCAGTACTTC.

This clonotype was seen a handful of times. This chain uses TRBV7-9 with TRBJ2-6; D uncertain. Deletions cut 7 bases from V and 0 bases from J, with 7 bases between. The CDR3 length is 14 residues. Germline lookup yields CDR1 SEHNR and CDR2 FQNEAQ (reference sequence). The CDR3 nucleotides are TGTGCCAGCACCCTTACCTCTGGGGCCAACGTCCTGACTTTC. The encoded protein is CASTLTSGANVLTF.

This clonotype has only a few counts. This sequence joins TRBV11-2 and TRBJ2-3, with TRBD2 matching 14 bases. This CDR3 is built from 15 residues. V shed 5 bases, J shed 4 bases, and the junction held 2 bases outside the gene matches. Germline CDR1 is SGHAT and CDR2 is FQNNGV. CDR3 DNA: TGTGCCAGCAGCCGACTAGCGGGAGGGTCAGATACGCAGTATTTT. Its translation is CASSRLAGGSDTQYF.

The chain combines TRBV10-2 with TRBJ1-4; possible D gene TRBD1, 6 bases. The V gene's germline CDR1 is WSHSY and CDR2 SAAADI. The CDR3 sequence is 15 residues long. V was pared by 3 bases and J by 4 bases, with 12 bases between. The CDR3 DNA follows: TGCGCCAGCAGTGATCAGGGGCTGATTAATGAAAAACTGTTTTTT. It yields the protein CASSDQGLINEKLFF.

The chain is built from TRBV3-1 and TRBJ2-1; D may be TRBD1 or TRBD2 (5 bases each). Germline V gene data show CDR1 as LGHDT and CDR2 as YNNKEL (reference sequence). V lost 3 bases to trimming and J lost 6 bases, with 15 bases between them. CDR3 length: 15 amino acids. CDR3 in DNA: TGTGCCAGCAGCCATCTTGGGGACCCCCGCAATGAGCAGTTCTTC. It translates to CASSHLGDPRNEQFF.

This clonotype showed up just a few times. CDR3 region: CASSSGLAGVRGIQYF. The CDR3, as DNA: TGCGCCAGCAGCTCGGGACTAGCGGGAGTCAGGGGCATTCAGTACTTC. The rearrangement uses TRBV5-1 and TRBJ2-4; 14 bases are a match to TRBD2. With V trimmed by 3 bases and J by 9 bases, 8 bases remained unmatched. Germline-derived CDR1 and CDR2 are SGHRS and YFSETQ. The CDR3 spans 16 residues.

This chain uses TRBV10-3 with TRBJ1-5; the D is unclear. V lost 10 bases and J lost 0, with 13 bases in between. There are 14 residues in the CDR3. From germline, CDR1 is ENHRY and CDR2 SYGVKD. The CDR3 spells CASRGRYSNQPQHF. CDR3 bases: TGTGCCAGCCGAGGGAGGTATAGCAATCAGCCCCAGCATTTT.

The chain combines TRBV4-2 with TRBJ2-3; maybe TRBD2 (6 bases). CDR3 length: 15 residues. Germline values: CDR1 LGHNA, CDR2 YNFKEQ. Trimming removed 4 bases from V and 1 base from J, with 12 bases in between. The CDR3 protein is CASSPRGIGTDTQYF. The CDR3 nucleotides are TGTGCCAGCAGCCCCCGGGGGATTGGCACAGATACGCAGTATTTT.

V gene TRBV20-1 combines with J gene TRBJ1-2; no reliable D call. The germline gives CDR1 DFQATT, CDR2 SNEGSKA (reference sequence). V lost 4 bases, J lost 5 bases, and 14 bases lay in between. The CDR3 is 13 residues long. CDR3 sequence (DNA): TGCAGTGCTAAACAGAATGTGGGGTATGGCTACACCTTC. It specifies CSAKQNVGYGYTF.

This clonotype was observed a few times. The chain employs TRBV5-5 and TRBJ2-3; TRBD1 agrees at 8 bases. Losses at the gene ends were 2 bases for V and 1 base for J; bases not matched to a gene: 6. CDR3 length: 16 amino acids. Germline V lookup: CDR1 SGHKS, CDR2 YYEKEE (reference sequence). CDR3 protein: CASSFGRQGRTDTQYF. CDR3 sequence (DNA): TGTGCCAGCAGCTTTGGACGACAGGGGCGCACAGATACGCAGTATTTT.

The CDR3 DNA reads as TGTGCCAGCACCTCCCTAGGACGAAATTCACCCCTCCACTTT. Amino acids: CASTSLGRNSPLHF. The chain combines TRBV25-1 with TRBJ1-6; no firm D call. The length of the CDR3 is 14 residues. Germline V gives CDR1 MGHDK, CDR2 SYGVNS. The V gene lost 7 bases and the J gene lost 7 bases, with 14 bases spanning the gap.